A selection of T cell receptor beta chains follows, all from one sample in a study of cytomegalovirus exposure and HLA in healthy donors. Assay used: immunoSEQ multiplex PCR; TCRdb lists only in-frame clones, some missing. The data contain some 150,000 clones, about 80% of them singletons. Source material: PBMCs. These receptor sequences come from a man aged 25-45 years in good health and CMV-seropositive. Each CDR3 is given with its conserved first and last residue. The order of the fields is clone size, D gene, V gene, J gene, CDR3 DNA, CDR3 protein. A D gene is named only where the DNA matches it firmly. The size entry is marked missing in some rows and otherwise reads once, few, many or a size class.

>-|TRBD2|TRBV5-1|TRBJ2-3
TGCGCCAGCAGCTTGCGGGGAACAACGGGAGGTACGCAGTATTTT
CASSLRGTTGGTQYF
>once|TRBD1|TRBV5-1|TRBJ1-2
TGCGCCAGCAGCCCGGGACAGCGAGACTATGGCTACACCTTC
CASSPGQRDYGYTF
>-|-|TRBV11-3|TRBJ1-5
TGTGCCAGCAGCTTAGAGAGTCCCGCGATCAGCAATCAGCCCCAGCATTTT
CASSLESPAISNQPQHF
>-|-|TRBV5-8|TRBJ2-7
TGTGCCAGCAGCTTGGGACAGACTTACTCCTACGAGCAGTACTTC
CASSLGQTYSYEQYF
>-|-|TRBV28|TRBJ1-6
TGTGCCAGCAGTTTGGGGACATACAATTCACCCCTCCACTTT
CASSLGTYNSPLHF
>-|TRBD2|TRBV5-6|TRBJ2-1
TGTGCCAGCAGCCTTGTAACTAGCGGCTACAATGAGCAGTTCTTC
CASSLVTSGYNEQFF
>-|-|TRBV6-4|TRBJ2-1
TGTGCCAGCAAACGGGGGAGCTCCTACAATGAGCAGTTCTTC
CASKRGSSYNEQFF
>-|-|TRBV6-6|TRBJ2-5
TGTGCCAGCAGCCCAGGACAGAAGGGGACCCAGTACTTC
CASSPGQKGTQYF
>-|-|TRBV9|TRBJ2-5
TGTGCCAGCAGCGTAGGAGGGGGCGGAGGGTTGGAGACCCAGTACTTC
CASSVGGGGGLETQYF
>-|-|TRBV11-2|TRBJ2-7
TGTGCCAGCAGCTTGGACTGGAGCTCCTACGAGCAGTACTTC
CASSLDWSSYEQYF
>once|-|TRBV30|TRBJ1-1
TGTGCCTGGAGTTTAGGAGTGAACACTGAAGCTTTCTTT
CAWSLGVNTEAFF
>-|-|TRBV4-1|TRBJ1-6
TGCGCCAGCAGCCAAGATGGGATACAGGGCAACGGTTCACCCCTCCACTTT
CASSQDGIQGNGSPLHF
>few|TRBD1|TRBV11-1|TRBJ2-6
TGTGCCAGCAGCCCTAAAGGGACAGGGGGCTCTGGGGCCAACGTCCTGACTTTC
CASSPKGTGGSGANVLTF
>-|TRBD1|TRBV6-6|TRBJ1-1
TGTGCCAGCACCAGGGACAGTCAGAACACTGAAGCTTTCTTT
CASTRDSQNTEAFF
>-|-|TRBV2|TRBJ2-3
TGTGCCGGCAAAGGGGTAGCCCCGACGGATACGCAGTATTTT
CAGKGVAPTDTQYF
>-|TRBD1|TRBV27|TRBJ1-2
TGTGCCAGCAGTTCGGCAGGGGGCGCTGACCCCTATGGCTACACCTTC
CASSSAGGADPYGYTF
>-|TRBD1|TRBV6-1|TRBJ1-5
TGTGCCAGCAGTCCGGGACAGGCACATCAGCCCCAGCATTTT
CASSPGQAHQPQHF
>once|TRBD2|TRBV10-3|TRBJ2-7
TGTGCCAAAGTAGAAACCGGGACTAGAAGAAACGAGCAGTACTTC
CAKVETGTRRNEQYF
>-|TRBD1|TRBV28|TRBJ1-2
TGTGCCAGCGGAGGGACAGGGGCCTATGGCTACACCTTC
CASGGTGAYGYTF
>-|TRBD1|TRBV7-9|TRBJ1-1
TGTGCCAGCAGCTTAGAGGGGACAGATGCCCGAGCTTTCTTT
CASSLEGTDARAFF
>-|-|TRBV27|TRBJ2-7
TGTGCCAGCAGTTTATCGAGAGGCGAGCAGTACTTC
CASSLSRGEQYF
>-|-|TRBV28|TRBJ2-1
TGTGCCAGCACAGACAGGTACAATGAGCAGTTCTTC
CASTDRYNEQFF
>once|TRBD2|TRBV29-1|TRBJ2-7
TGCAGCGTTAGAATAGCGGGAGTTGGATCTTCCTACGAGCAGTACTTC
CSVRIAGVGSSYEQYF
>-|-|TRBV28|TRBJ1-2
TGTGCCAGCAGTTCCTCAGGGTATGGCTACACCTTC
CASSSSGYGYTF
>-|-|TRBV28|TRBJ2-7
TGTGCCAGCACGCCGGGACAAGGCCTTTGGGAGCAGTACTTC
CASTPGQGLWEQYF
>-|TRBD2|TRBV2|TRBJ2-2
TGTGCCACCTCATGGACTAGCGGGAGTAGTAGGGCCGGGGAGCTGTTTTTT
CATSWTSGSSRAGELFF
>-|-|TRBV6-4|TRBJ2-3
TGTGCCAGCAGTTTGGAAAGCGGAGAGGATACGCAGTATTTT
CASSLESGEDTQYF
>-|-|TRBV5-1|TRBJ2-1
TGCGCCAGCAGCCCACCACAGGGTACGTCCTACAATGAGCAGTTCTTC
CASSPPQGTSYNEQFF
>-|-|TRBV9|TRBJ1-4
TGTGCCAGCACCCGCACAGGTGCAACTAATGAAAAACTGTTTTTT
CASTRTGATNEKLFF
>-|-|TRBV6-5|TRBJ1-1
TGTGCCAGCAGTTACTCCAAGGGAGGGGGGACTGAAGCTTTCTTT
CASSYSKGGGTEAFF
>-|-|TRBV28|TRBJ2-1
TGTGCCAGCAGCCAATACGCAGGCATCGGTCCGTACAATGAGCAGTTCTTC
CASSQYAGIGPYNEQFF
>-|-|TRBV4-2|TRBJ2-1
TGTGCCAGCAGCCCGAACACAGGGATCCATGAGCAGTTCTTC
CASSPNTGIHEQFF
>-|-|TRBV9|TRBJ1-1
TGTGCCAGCAGCCCCACTTCGGGGAAGACTGAAGCTTTCTTT
CASSPTSGKTEAFF
>-|TRBD1|TRBV7-2|TRBJ1-2
TGTGCCAGCAGCCCGGACAGGGTTTCCACCTTC
CASSPDRVSTF
>-|TRBD1|TRBV5-1|TRBJ2-3
TGCGCCAGCAGCTTGGGACAGGGTCCGGATACGCAGTATTTT
CASSLGQGPDTQYF
>-|TRBD1|TRBV28|TRBJ2-7
TGTGCCAGCAGTTCCCTGGACAGGTTCGCGTACGAGCAGTACTTC
CASSSLDRFAYEQYF
>-|-|TRBV7-9|TRBJ2-5
TGTGCCAGCAGCGCTACTAGTGCCCAAGAGACCCAGTACTTC
CASSATSAQETQYF
>-|-|TRBV4-1|TRBJ1-1
TGCGCCAGCAGCACGCGAACAGGGAACATGAACACTGAAGCTTTCTTT
CASSTRTGNMNTEAFF
>-|-|TRBV7-9|TRBJ1-1
TGTGCCAGCAGCTTAGCGACAGGCGGGGGGACTGAAGCTTTCTTT
CASSLATGGGTEAFF
>-|-|TRBV21-1|TRBJ2-7
TGTGCCAGCAGCAACCGGACAGACCCATCCTACGAGCAGTACTTC
CASSNRTDPSYEQYF
>-|-|TRBV9|TRBJ1-1
TGTGCCAGCAGCCGCCAACTCATGAACACTGAAGCTTTCTTT
CASSRQLMNTEAFF
>-|-|TRBV5-4|TRBJ2-1
TGTGCCAGCAGCTCGAACTGGGGAGGTAATGAGCAGTTCTTC
CASSSNWGGNEQFF
>once|TRBD1|TRBV5-1|TRBJ2-1
TGCGCCAGCAGCCTGGGACAGGGGACCCACAATGAGCAGTTCTTC
CASSLGQGTHNEQFF
>-|-|TRBV6-1|TRBJ2-7
TGTGCCAGCAGTGCATTGCCCTACTACGAGCAGTACTTC
CASSALPYYEQYF
>-|TRBD2|TRBV27|TRBJ2-7
TGTGCCAGCAGTCAACGATGGGGTCCTCAGGGAGGGAACTACGAGCAGTACTTC
CASSQRWGPQGGNYEQYF
>-|TRBD2|TRBV28|TRBJ2-1
TGTGCCAGCTGGACTAGCGGGGGGGGGTACAATGAGCAGTTCTTC
CASWTSGGGYNEQFF
>-|-|TRBV28|TRBJ1-2
TGTGCCAGCAGTTTAAGCCCCAGGAGCTACACCTTC
CASSLSPRSYTF
>-|TRBD2|TRBV15|TRBJ2-3
TGTGCCACCAGCAGAACAAATAGCGGGAGCTGGTCAGATACGCAGTATTTT
CATSRTNSGSWSDTQYF
>-|TRBD2|TRBV18|TRBJ2-1
TGTGCCAGCTCACCACAGCTAGCGGGACTTTGGGCTGAGCAGTTCTTC
CASSPQLAGLWAEQFF
>few|-|TRBV11-2|TRBJ1-5
TGTGCCAGCAGCTTGTCGGGGAATCAGCCCCAGCATTTT
CASSLSGNQPQHF
>few|-|TRBV9|TRBJ2-3
TGTGCCAGCAGCGTATATCTGGGCGACGGTACAGATACGCAGTATTTT
CASSVYLGDGTDTQYF
>few|-|TRBV5-1|TRBJ1-1
TGCGCCAGCAGCGCGGGGAGGGGGGGTTCGAACACTGAAGCTTTCTTT
CASSAGRGGSNTEAFF
>few|-|TRBV11-2|TRBJ1-1
TGTGCCAGCAGCTTAAGGCAGGGGAACACTGAAGCTTTCTTT
CASSLRQGNTEAFF
>once|-|TRBV5-4|TRBJ2-5
TGTGCCAGCAGCGGGCCCCAAGAGACCCAGTACTTC
CASSGPQETQYF
>-|-|TRBV19|TRBJ1-5
TGTGCCAGTACAGGGGCGTCTCGGCAGCCCCAGCATTTT
CASTGASRQPQHF
>-|-|TRBV4-2|TRBJ2-1
TGTGCCAGCAGCCAAGTGGCGACATCCTACAATGAGCAGTTCTTC
CASSQVATSYNEQFF
>-|-|TRBV29-1|TRBJ2-3
TGCAGCGTTGAAGATCTTCGAAGGGGGACAGATACGCAGTATTTT
CSVEDLRRGTDTQYF